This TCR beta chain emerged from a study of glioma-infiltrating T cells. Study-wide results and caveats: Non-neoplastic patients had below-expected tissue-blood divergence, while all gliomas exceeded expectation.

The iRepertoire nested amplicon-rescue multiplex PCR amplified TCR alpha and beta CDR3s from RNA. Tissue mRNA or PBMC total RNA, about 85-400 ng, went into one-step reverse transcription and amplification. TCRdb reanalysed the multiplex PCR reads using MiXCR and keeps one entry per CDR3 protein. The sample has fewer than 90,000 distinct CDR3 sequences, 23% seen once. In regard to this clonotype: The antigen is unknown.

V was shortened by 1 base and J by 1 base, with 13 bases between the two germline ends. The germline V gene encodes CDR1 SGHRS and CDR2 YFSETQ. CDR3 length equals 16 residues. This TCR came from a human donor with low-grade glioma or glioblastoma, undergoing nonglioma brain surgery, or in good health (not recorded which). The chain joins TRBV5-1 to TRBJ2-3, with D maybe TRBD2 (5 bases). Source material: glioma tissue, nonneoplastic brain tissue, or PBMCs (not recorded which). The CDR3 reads CASSLPGTRGTDTQYF. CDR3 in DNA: TGCGCCAGCAGCTTGCCGGGAACACGGGGCACAGATACGCAGTATTTT.